These 28 T cell receptor beta chains were all obtained from the same sample, sequenced in a study of CD8+CD57+ T cells in acquired aplastic anemia. Genomic DNA constituted the template upon which TCR beta VDJ and CDR3 profiling was performed. TCRdb reprocessed the reads via MiXCR and lists one record per CDR3 protein. This repertoire shows a few hundred thousand distinct CDR3 sequences, approximately 70% found once; its top ten account for 3% to 4.5%. The source material was sorted CD4+, CD8+, or CD8+CD57+ T cells (not recorded which) from PBMCs. These TCRs come from a human donor in good health, serving as a control.

A remark on this clonotype: The junction differs from germline at one of its ends, possibly a read error. The chain couples TRBV10-3 to TRBJ1-1, with D unresolved. The germline CDR1 and CDR2 sequences are ENHRY and SYGVKD. CDR3 length: 13 amino acids. The CDR3 coding sequence is TGTGCCATCAGTGTCGCCGCCGAGACCGAAGCGTTCTTT. Translating gives CAISVAAETEAFF.

The chain links TRBV7-8 to TRBJ1-4; D gene uncertain. This CDR3 contains 14 residues. Trimming removed 1 base at V and 2 bases at J, with 5 bases between. Germline CDR1 SGHVS, CDR2 FQNEAQ. This CDR3 is CASSLVTTNEKLFF. For the CDR3, the DNA is TGTGCCAGCAGCTTAGTTACGACTAATGAAAAACTGTTTTTT.

Turning to this clonotype: Compared with germline, one end of the junction differs, possibly owing to a read error. This chain connects TRBV9 to TRBJ1-5; D gene unclear. The CDR3 extends over 14 amino acids. Germline CDR1 and CDR2: SGDLS and YYNGEE. The CDR3: CASSVTASNTEAYF. CDR3 in DNA: TGTGCCAGCAGCGTTACAGCAAGTAACACTGAAGCTTATTTT.

To note about this clonotype: The CDR3 carries no conserved terminal phenylalanine or tryptophan, so it likely arises from a read error. Because the CDR3's place on the DNA is in doubt, the DNA is left out and the CDR3 is given as listed by TCRdb. The chain joins TRBV25-1 to TRBJ2-5; the DNA was not compared with TRBD1, the D call given in the table. Germline assignment: CDR1 MGHDK and CDR2 SYGVNS. The CDR3 is 15 residues long, counting both termini. This CDR3 is CASGTGGGTRNTSDC.

This chain joins TRBV7-2 and TRBJ2-3; the D is unclear. The germline V gene has CDR1 SGHTA and CDR2 FQGNSA. This CDR3 is built from 15 residues. V was shortened by 2 bases and J by 0 bases, with 9 bases between the two germline ends. CDR3 in amino acids: CASSLQVESTDTQYF. The CDR3 nucleotides read TGTGCCAGCAGCTTACAAGTAGAGAGCACAGATACGCAGTATTTT.

V is TRBV6-2 or TRBV6-3 and J is TRBJ1-1; possible D gene TRBD1, 6 bases. Trimming stripped 4 bases from V and 2 bases from J, with 11 bases between. Looked up from germline, CDR1 is MNHEY and CDR2 is SVGEGT. The CDR3 length is 14 residues. This chain's CDR3 is CASSSGQPNTEAFF. As DNA, the CDR3 is TGTGCCAGCAGTTCTGGACAGCCCAACACTGAAGCTTTCTTT.

On this clonotype itself: This CDR3 is missing its conserved last phenylalanine or tryptophan, likely due to a read error. The DNA is omitted, as the CDR3 cannot be located on it reliably, and the CDR3 follows TCRdb's listing. V gene TRBV19 combines with J gene TRBJ1-5; TRBD1 is the table's D call and was not checked against the DNA. The CDR3 length is 13 residues, termini included. CDR1 is LNHDA, CDR2 SQIVND, per germline (reference sequence). The CDR3 sequence: CASSITRGKRQDT.

Of note for this clonotype: At one boundary the junction diverges from the germline segment, which might be a read error. The chain has TRBV7-9 and TRBJ1-2, with D maybe TRBD1 (5 bases). Germline V CDR1 and CDR2: SEHNR, FQNEAQ (reference sequence). This CDR3 is 14 amino acids long. CDR3 sequence: CASSLEWGDSGYSF. CDR3 nucleotides: TGCGCCAGCAGCCTAGAGTGGGGGGACTCTGGCTACTCCTTC.

The J gene is TRBJ1-3, the V gene TRBV11-3, with D perhaps TRBD1 (5 bases). CDR1 and CDR2 (germline): SGHNT, YENEEA. The CDR3 is made up of 12 amino acids. The V end was cut by 5 bases, the J end by 11 bases, with 13 bases between. The DNA for the CDR3 is TGTGCCAGCAGCCCCGATGTGACAGCCATATATTTT. It is translated as CASSPDVTAIYF.

The V call is TRBV19, the J call TRBJ2-6; D gene unclear. Trimming removed 6 bases at V and 4 bases at J, with 19 bases between. Germline V lookup: CDR1 LNHDA, CDR2 SQIVND (reference sequence). The CDR3 is made up of 17 amino acids. In DNA, the CDR3 is TGTGCCAGTAGCTTAGTCACTCGTGGGTCAGGGGCCAACGTCCTGACTTTC. Protein: CASSLVTRGSGANVLTF.

The chain combines TRBV6-2 or TRBV6-3 with TRBJ2-1; TRBD1 aligns across 10 bases. The CDR3 covers 15 residues. Trimming at V came to 6 bases and at J to 4 bases, leaving 6 bases not matched to a gene. From germline, CDR1 is MNHEY and CDR2 SVGEGT. DNA of the CDR3: TGTGCCAGCAGCCCAGGGACAGGGGAGTACAATGAGCAGTTCTTC. Translation gives CASSPGTGEYNEQFF.

The chain links TRBV24-1 to TRBJ2-1, with 15 bases fitting TRBD2. V shed 4 bases, J shed 8 bases, and the junction held 8 bases outside the gene matches. This CDR3 contains 17 residues. Germline CDR1 KGHDR, CDR2 SFDVKD. Here the CDR3 DNA reads TGTGCCACCAGTGAACCCGGACTAGCGGGGGGGCCGGATGAGCAGTTCTTC. Protein product: CATSEPGLAGGPDEQFF.

This chain joins TRBV7-8 and TRBJ2-7, with D perhaps given as TRBD1 or TRBD2 (6 bases each). The V and J ends lost 5 bases and 8 bases respectively, with 25 bases between them. CDR3 length equals 16 residues. CDR1 and CDR2 (germline): SGHVS, FQNEAQ. As DNA, the CDR3 is TGTGCCAGCAGCCGCGTTACGGGGGCCCAAGAGACCCAGCAGTACTTC. Protein sequence: CASSRVTGAQETQQYF.

A word on this clonotype: A junction end diverges from the germline sequence, so it may reflect a read error. The chain couples TRBV2 to TRBJ1-2; D not resolved. Germline CDR1 and CDR2: SNHLY and FYNNEI. The CDR3 covers 14 residues. CDR3 region: CASSPWYRGRGYTF. CDR3 sequence (DNA): TGTGCCAGCAGCCCTTGGTACCGTGGCCGCGGCTATACCTTC.

This chain links TRBV20-1 with TRBJ2-6, with D perhaps assigned TRBD1 or TRBD2 (7 bases each). Germline V lookup: CDR1 DFQATT, CDR2 SNEGSKA (reference sequence). There are 17 residues in the CDR3. Trimming removed 3 bases at V and 4 bases at J, with 19 bases between. CDR3 DNA sequence: TGCAGTGCTAGGCGGGGGACAGCACCTGGCGGGGCCAACGTCCTGACTTTC. It encodes CSARRGTAPGGANVLTF.

The chain recombines TRBV5-4 with TRBJ1-3; D unclear. The CDR3 has 14 residues. Per germline, CDR1 SGHNT and CDR2 YYREEE (reference sequence). V was trimmed by 2 bases and J by 8 bases, leaving 14 bases between them. In DNA form, the CDR3 reads TGTGCCAGCAGCTTCCTCGGCCGGGGTGACACCATATATTTT. It specifies CASSFLGRGDTIYF. The full variable domain, rest sourced from reference TRBV5-4 and TRBJ1-3, is ETGVTQSPTHLIKTRGQQVTLRCSSQSGHNTVSWYQQALGQGPQFIFQYYREEENGRGNFPPRFSGLQFPNYSSELNVNALELDDSALYLCASSFLGRGDTIYFGEGSWLTVV.

The rearrangement joins TRBV7-2 to TRBJ1-1; D remains unclear. V shed 5 bases and J shed 14 bases, with 24 bases lying between them. The CDR3 length is 14 residues. Germline loops: CDR1 SGHTA, CDR2 FQGNSA. The DNA of the CDR3 is TGTGCCAGCAGCCCTACACGGTGGGGAGCTGAGCCCTTCTTT. Protein: CASSPTRWGAEPFF. The full variable domain, in which reference TRBV7-2 and TRBJ1-1 provide the parts outside the CDR3, is GAGVSQSPSNKVTEKGKDVELRCDPISGHTALYWYRQSLGQGLEFLIYFQGNSAPDKSGLPSDRFSAERTGGSVSTLTIQRTQQEDSAVYLCASSPTRWGAEPFFGQGTRLTVV.

The genes are TRBV20-1 and TRBJ2-7; D ambiguous. Trimming removed 3 bases at V and 0 bases at J, with 9 bases between. The CDR3 length is 13 residues. Germline CDR1 and CDR2: DFQATT and SNEGSKA (reference sequence). The CDR3 region is CSASWTDSYEQYF. The CDR3 DNA follows: TGCAGTGCTAGTTGGACGGACTCCTACGAGCAGTACTTC.

On this clonotype itself: Sequence at one end of the junction differs from germline and may be a read error. V gene TRBV20-1 combines with J gene TRBJ2-2, with D perhaps being TRBD1 or TRBD2 (5 bases each). The CDR3 is 13 residues long. CDR1 and CDR2 from the germline V gene are DFQATT and SNEGSKA (reference sequence). Here the CDR3 DNA reads TGCAGTGCTGGGGACCACCACACCAGGGAGCTGTTTTTT. The encoded protein is CSAGDHHTRELFF.

This clonotype was picked up many times. V is TRBV7-2 and J is TRBJ1-1, with TRBD1 identical over 7 bases. CDR3 length: 14 amino acids. The germline V gene encodes CDR1 SGHTA and CDR2 FQGNSA. J was trimmed by 1 base and V by 6 bases; bases with no gene match: 5. The CDR3 sequence is CASRQTGANTEAFF. The CDR3 DNA reads as TGTGCCAGCAGACAAACAGGGGCGAACACTGAAGCTTTCTTT.

Comment on this clonotype: No conserved phenylalanine or tryptophan is present at the end of the CDR3, so a read error is the likely explanation. The DNA is omitted, as the CDR3 cannot be located on it reliably, and the CDR3 follows TCRdb's listing. The gene calls are TRBV11-3 and TRBJ2-2; the D call of TRBD1 is as the table states it, not checked on the DNA. Germline V CDR1 and CDR2: SGHNT, YENEEA. Both ends counted, the CDR3 spans 14 residues. The CDR3 protein is CASSSGTGGRGAVV.

The DNA of the CDR3 is TGTGCCAGCAGTGAGGCGGGGTGGGTCCTGACTTTC. It encodes CASSEAGWVLTF. The rearrangement links TRBV2 to TRBJ2-6; D is perhaps TRBD2 (6 bases). CDR1 is SNHLY, CDR2 FYNNEI, per germline. The germline V and J ends were trimmed by 3 bases and 13 bases, with 10 bases remaining between them. CDR3 length: 12 amino acids. The whole variable domain, remainder taken from reference TRBV2 and TRBJ2-6, is EPEVTQTPSHQVTQMGQEVILRCVPISNHLYFYWYRQILGQKVEFLVSFYNNEISEKSEIFDDQFSVERPDGSNFTLKIRSTKLEDSAMYFCASSEAGWVLTFGAGSRLTVL.

V usage is TRBV2 and J usage is TRBJ2-7, with TRBD1 as a possible D gene (5 bases). This CDR3 comprises 14 residues. CDR1 is SNHLY, CDR2 FYNNEI, per germline. V shed 6 bases and J shed 3 bases, with 15 bases lying between them. CDR3: CASRTGRLDYEQYF. The CDR3 coding sequence is TGTGCCAGCAGAACAGGACGATTGGACTACGAGCAGTACTTC.

The chain employs TRBV12-3 or TRBV12-4 and TRBJ1-1; tentatively, D is TRBD1 (5 bases). V gave up 6 bases and J gave up 0 bases, with 14 bases separating them. CDR3 length: 15 residues. CDR3 sequence reads: CASSGTDGMNTEAFF. In DNA form, the CDR3 reads TGTGCCAGCAGCGGGACGGACGGCATGAACACTGAAGCTTTCTTT.

As to this clonotype: One end of the junction is discordant with germline, which a read error may explain. The chain has TRBV5-1 and TRBJ2-4, with 11 bases matching TRBD2. This CDR3 comprises 16 residues. Germline assignment: CDR1 SGHRS and CDR2 YFSETQ. The CDR3 sequence: CASSLRTSGLKNIQYF. As DNA, the CDR3 is TGTGCCAGCAGCTTAAGGACTAGCGGGCTTAAGAACATTCAGTACTTC.

This chain joins TRBV7-2 and TRBJ1-2, with D hard to call. The germline V gene has CDR1 SGHTA and CDR2 FQGNSA. V was trimmed by 7 bases and J by 4 bases, leaving 16 bases between them. The length of the CDR3 is 14 residues. The CDR3 is CASTLEIQGYGYTF. As DNA, the CDR3 is TGTGCCAGCACCCTCGAGATACAAGGCTATGGCTACACCTTC. The variable domain in full, with the rest retrieved from reference TRBV7-2 and TRBJ1-2, is GAGVSQSPSNKVTEKGKDVELRCDPISGHTALYWYRQSLGQGLEFLIYFQGNSAPDKSGLPSDRFSAERTGGSVSTLTIQRTQQEDSAVYLCASTLEIQGYGYTFGSGTRLTVV.

As to this clonotype: Relative to the germline gene, one junction end is altered; a read error may explain this. The V call is TRBV7-7, the J call TRBJ2-2, with D maybe TRBD1 (5 bases). Germline V gives CDR1 SSHAT, CDR2 FNYEAQ (reference sequence). The CDR3 runs to 16 residues. CDR3 residues: CASGLVAGSNAGELFF. CDR3 sequence (DNA): TGTGCCAGCGGCTTAGTGGCAGGGTCGAACGCCGGGGAGCTGTTTTTT.

As to this clonotype: Germline is not matched at one junction end, which may reflect a read error. J is TRBJ2-5 and V is TRBV24-1; a possible D gene is TRBD2 (7 bases). The J call may be in error: the DNA end matches TRBJ2-3 better. Germline lookup yields CDR1 KGHDR and CDR2 SFDVKD. The CDR3 extends over 15 amino acids. The chain's CDR3 is CASSRFGGKGETQYF. CDR3 in DNA: TGTGCCAGCAGTAGATTCGGGGGGAAGGGGGAGACCCAGTATTTT.